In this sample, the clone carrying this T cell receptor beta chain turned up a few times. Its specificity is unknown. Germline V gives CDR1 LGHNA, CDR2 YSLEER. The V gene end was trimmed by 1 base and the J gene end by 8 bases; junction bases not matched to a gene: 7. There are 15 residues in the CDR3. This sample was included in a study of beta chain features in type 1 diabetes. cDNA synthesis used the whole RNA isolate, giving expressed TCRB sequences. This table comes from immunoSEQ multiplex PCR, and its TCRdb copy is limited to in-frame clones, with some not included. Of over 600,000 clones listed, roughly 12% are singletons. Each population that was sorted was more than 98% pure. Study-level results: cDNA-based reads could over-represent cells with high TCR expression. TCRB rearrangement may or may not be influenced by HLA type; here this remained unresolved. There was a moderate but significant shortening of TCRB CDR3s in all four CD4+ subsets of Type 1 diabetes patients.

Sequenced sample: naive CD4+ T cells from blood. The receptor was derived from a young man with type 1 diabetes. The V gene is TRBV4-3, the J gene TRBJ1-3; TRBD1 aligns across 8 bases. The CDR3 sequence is CASSQARTGRDTIYF. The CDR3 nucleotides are TGCGCCAGCAGCCAAGCTCGGACAGGGAGGGACACCATATATTTT.